Below, 21 T cell receptor beta chains from the same sample are listed, as sequenced in a study of cytomegalovirus exposure and HLA in healthy donors. The study ran its PCR with 60 Vbeta and 13 Jbeta primers. Assay: immunoSEQ multiplex PCR; the TCRdb copy retains only in-frame clones and omits some. Here the sample spans over 100,000 clones, approximately 10% being singletons. Sequencing input: PBMCs. These receptors were taken from a woman aged 40 to 50 in good health and CMV-seropositive.

CDR3 sequence: CASSLEGRAFYDYGYTF. As DNA, the CDR3 is TGTGCCAGCAGCTTAGAGGGCAGGGCATTTTATGACTATGGCTACACCTTC. This chain connects TRBV7-2 to TRBJ1-2, with D perhaps TRBD1 (5 bases). CDR3 length equals 17 residues. The V end was cut by 1 base, the J end by 3 bases, with 18 bases between. Germline V gene sequence: CDR1 SGHTA, CDR2 FQGNSA.

The J gene is TRBJ1-2, the V gene TRBV19, with a weak D call TRBD1 (5 bases). The CDR3 length is 12 residues. Germline values: CDR1 LNHDA, CDR2 SQIVND (reference sequence). The V gene lost 7 bases and the J gene lost 5 bases, with 11 bases spanning the gap. CDR3 bases: TGTGCCAGTACGGAGGGGTCTTATGGCTACACCTTC. Translation: CASTEGSYGYTF. Full variable domain (outside the CDR3, taken from reference TRBV19 and TRBJ1-2): DGGITQSPKYLFRKEGQNVTLSCEQNLNHDAMYWYRQDPGQGLRLIYYSQIVNDFQKGDIAEGYSVSREKKESFPLTVTSAQKNPTAFYLCASTEGSYGYTFGSGTRLTVV.

The genes are TRBV2 and TRBJ2-3, with D perhaps TRBD2 (6 bases). V was shortened by 7 bases and J by 4 bases, with 9 bases between the two germline ends. CDR3 length: 12 amino acids. From germline, CDR1 is SNHLY and CDR2 FYNNEI. The chain's CDR3 is CASTREADTQYF. The CDR3 coding sequence is TGTGCCAGCACCAGGGAGGCAGATACGCAGTATTTT.

This clone was detected only a few times. This chain uses TRBV2 with TRBJ1-1, with a weak D call TRBD1 (6 bases). Trimming cost V 10 bases and J 1 base, with 16 bases left between them. This CDR3 has 14 residues. Looked up from germline, CDR1 is SNHLY and CDR2 is FYNNEI. The CDR3 sequence is CAKRRAGENTEAFF. DNA of the CDR3: TGTGCCAAACGAAGGGCAGGGGAGAACACTGAAGCTTTCTTT.

The chain's CDR3 is CASSLGGRNTDTQYF. DNA for the CDR3: TGTGCCAGCAGCTTAGGGGGCAGAAACACAGATACGCAGTATTTT. The chain combines TRBV7-9 with TRBJ2-3, with D possibly TRBD1 on 5 matching bases. V shed 1 base and J shed 2 bases, with 10 bases lying between them. The CDR3 loop spans 15 amino acids. Germline CDR1 SEHNR, CDR2 FQNEAQ (reference sequence).

The chain's CDR3 is CASQDRQGLGETQYF. The CDR3 nucleotides are TGTGCCAGCCAGGATCGACAGGGTTTGGGAGAGACCCAGTACTTC. J is TRBJ2-5 and V is TRBV6-6, with TRBD1 identical over 7 bases. This CDR3 contains 15 residues. The germline V gene encodes CDR1 MNHNY and CDR2 SVGAGI (reference sequence). J gave up 4 bases and V 8 bases, and 13 bases lay outside the gene matches.

The chain has TRBV7-9 and TRBJ1-2; 10 nucleotides align to TRBD1. The CDR3 covers 15 residues. Trimming took 5 bases from V and 8 from J; bases not matched to a gene: 11. Germline-derived CDR1 and CDR2 are SEHNR and FQNEAQ (reference sequence). CDR3 amino acids: CASSVGTGEVEGYTF. In DNA, the CDR3 is TGTGCCAGCAGCGTAGGGACAGGGGAAGTGGAGGGCTACACCTTC.

V gene TRBV5-1 combines with J gene TRBJ2-1; D is possibly TRBD2 (5 bases). V lost 3 bases and J lost 0, with 16 bases in between. Germline V gene lookup returns CDR1 SGHRS and CDR2 YFSETQ. The CDR3 is 17 amino acids. CDR3 in amino acids: CASSWARSGSSYNEQFF. In nucleotides, the CDR3 is TGCGCCAGCAGCTGGGCACGTTCTGGGAGCTCCTACAATGAGCAGTTCTTC.

This clone was seen a few times. V is TRBV6-1 and J is TRBJ2-3, with 9 bases lining up with TRBD1. The J segment lost 2 bases and the V segment lost 3 bases, leaving 6 bases of the junction unmatched. Germline loops: CDR1 MNHNS, CDR2 SASEGT. The CDR3 contains 16 residues. The DNA of the CDR3 is TGTGCCAGCAGTGAGCCAGGGACAGGGCCCACAGATACGCAGTATTTT. Its translation: CASSEPGTGPTDTQYF.

This clone was observed a handful of times. The chain couples TRBV5-1 to TRBJ2-5; D is ambiguous. In germline, CDR1 is SGHRS, CDR2 YFSETQ. V was clipped by 2 bases and J by 5 bases, with 10 bases between them. The CDR3 spans 13 residues. Here the CDR3 DNA reads TGCGCCAGCAGCTTCGGGTCCGGCGAGACCCAGTACTTC. Its protein is CASSFGSGETQYF.

The chain has TRBV9 and TRBJ2-2; TRBD1 matches 9 bases. Germline CDR1 SGDLS, CDR2 YYNGEE. The CDR3 sequence is 14 residues long. With 3 bases clipped from V and 7 bases from J, the junction kept 4 bases outside the gene matches. The CDR3 DNA follows: TGTGCCAGCAGCGCACAGGGGGCGCTCGGGGAGCTGTTTTTT. It translates to CASSAQGALGELFF.

The CDR3, as DNA: TGTGCCAGCAGCCCGCGACAGGGTGGCAATCAGCCCCAGCATTTT. It codes for CASSPRQGGNQPQHF. The chain couples TRBV7-8 to TRBJ1-5; 7 nucleotides align to TRBD1. The CDR3 consists of 15 residues. Germline loops: CDR1 SGHVS, CDR2 FQNEAQ. Unmatched junction bases numbered 6, after V lost 5 bases and J lost 2 bases.

This clone was seen many times. The gene calls are TRBV6-4 and TRBJ2-3; D is possibly TRBD2 (6 bases). Per the germline V gene, CDR1 is MRHNA and CDR2 is SNTAGT. The CDR3 covers 14 residues. V shed 4 bases and J shed 2 bases, with 10 bases lying between them. The CDR3 region is CASSARGSTDTQYF. CDR3 nucleotides: TGTGCCAGCAGTGCCCGGGGGTCCACAGATACGCAGTATTTT.

This clone was counted only a few times. The same CDR3 is also encoded by other DNA sequences in this sample. This sequence joins TRBV6-5 and TRBJ1-1, with D hard to call. Germline CDR1 and CDR2: MNHEY and SVGAGI. Deletions cut 6 bases from V and 2 bases from J, with 4 bases between. The CDR3 length is 11 residues. The CDR3 here is CASSRNTEAFF. The CDR3 nucleotides are TGTGCCAGCAGCCGTAACACTGAAGCTTTCTTT.

V gene TRBV11-3 combines with J gene TRBJ2-5, with TRBD2 identical over 9 bases. The CDR3 spans 16 residues. Looked up from germline, CDR1 is SGHNT and CDR2 is YENEEA. J lost 2 bases, V lost 2 bases, and 6 bases had no gene match. The CDR3 DNA reads as TGTGCCAGCAGCTTAAGGGTAGCGGGGGTGCAAGAGACCCAGTACTTC. This gives the protein CASSLRVAGVQETQYF.

In its sample, this clone was seen a few times. The chain employs TRBV29-1 and TRBJ1-5; D is unclear. CDR1 is SQVTM, CDR2 ANQGSEA, per germline. This CDR3 comprises 13 residues. V was clipped by 4 bases and J by 0 bases, with 7 bases between them. The CDR3 DNA reads as TGCAGCGTTGCAGACGTTAGCAATCAGCCCCAGCATTTT. Amino acids: CSVADVSNQPQHF.

The gene calls are TRBV4-2 and TRBJ1-6; D remains ambiguous. V lost 0 bases and J 15 bases, leaving 12 bases between the germline ends. CDR1 and CDR2 from the germline V gene are LGHNA and YNFKEQ. The CDR3 runs to 13 residues. The CDR3 sequence: CASSQDRVVILHF. The CDR3 DNA reads TGTGCCAGCAGCCAAGATCGGGTTGTTATCCTCCACTTT.

The V gene is TRBV5-4, the J gene TRBJ2-5; TRBD2 is a possible D gene (5 bases). V dropped 0 bases and J dropped 3 bases, with 9 bases sitting between them. Germline V gene lookup returns CDR1 SGHNT and CDR2 YYREEE (reference sequence). This CDR3 is built from 14 residues. For the CDR3, the DNA is TGTGCCAGCAGCTTGGTCCGGACTGAAGAGACCCAGTACTTC. It encodes CASSLVRTEETQYF.

V gene TRBV7-7 combines with J gene TRBJ2-1, with 13 bases that match TRBD2. The CDR3 spans 15 residues. CDR1 is SSHAT and CDR2 is FNYEAQ in the germline V gene (reference sequence). J was trimmed by 9 bases and V by 5 bases; bases with no gene match: 7. CDR3 DNA sequence: TGTGCCAGCAGCCTGGGACTAGCGGGGACCGGTGAGCAGTTCTTC. The encoded protein is CASSLGLAGTGEQFF.

The V call is TRBV5-1, the J call TRBJ2-5; D is undetermined. The V gene's germline CDR1 is SGHRS and CDR2 YFSETQ. The germline V and J ends were trimmed by 0 bases and 11 bases, with 11 bases remaining between them. This CDR3 comprises 12 residues. CDR3: CASSLGIGEQYF. The CDR3 nucleotides are TGCGCCAGCAGCTTGGGCATTGGTGAGCAGTACTTC.

CDR3 sequence reads: CASSAQSVGGAFF. The DNA of the CDR3 is TGTGCCAGTAGTGCTCAGTCCGTTGGTGGAGCTTTCTTT. The V and J genes are TRBV19 and TRBJ1-1; D gene unclear. Germline values: CDR1 LNHDA, CDR2 SQIVND (reference sequence). Trimming cost V 5 bases and J 10 bases, with 17 bases left between them. CDR3 length equals 13 residues.